This T cell receptor beta chain is from a study of tumor-infiltrating lymphocytes in primary liver carcinoma. Study overall: Men as well as women, aged 30 to 69 years, made up the patients.

Total RNA (about 500 ng) served as template for TCR beta cDNA synthesis primed by a constant-region primer. Slightly modified ARM-PCR, run as three nested multiplex PCR rounds, produced the TCR beta libraries. A C-beta reverse primer was combined with TRBV1-TRBV30 forward primers in the first two PCR rounds, and each round had approximately 10 cycles. One entry per CDR3 protein, called by TCRdb with MiXCR from the multiplex PCR reads. The table lists 70,000 to 75,000 distinct CDR3 sequences, 55% to 75% of them singletons, with approximately 30% in the top ten. J lost 4 bases, V lost 6 bases, and 8 bases had no gene match. Germline CDR1 reads SGHVS; CDR2 reads FQNEAQ. The CDR3 has 15 residues. From unsorted bulk tissue weighing roughly 17-34 mg, DNA and RNA were co-extracted.

Sequencing was performed on liver tumor tissue from sampling region 4. Stated subset: tumor region T4, right-lateral pole. The TCR was taken from a man aged 35 to 55 with primary liver carcinoma and hepatitis B virus infection. The chain is built from TRBV7-8 and TRBJ2-1, with 8 bases identical to TRBD2. In DNA, the CDR3 is TGTGCCAGCAGACAGACCGGCGGGGGGTACAATGAGCAGTTCTTC. Protein: CASRQTGGGYNEQFF.